This T cell receptor (beta chain) was obtained from a study of T cell responses to AZD1222 COVID-19 vaccine. Overall study context: It was second doses at about 4 or about 12 weeks that were pooled.

Worth noting for this clone: The target antigen is unknown.

Generated by immunoSEQ multiplex PCR, the TCRdb table keeps only in-frame clones and is missing some. The sample lists roughly 140,000 clones, roughly 94% occurring once. Findings and caveats of the study: White British ancestry dominated among donors, who included more females, and clonal diversity was possibly underestimated. In all cases, repertoires were sampled only after the peak T cell response. Regions 160-218 and 743-854 held dominance among vaccine-associated CD4 TCRs, which spanned spike.

The origin of this receptor is an adult in good health. This sample comprised peripheral blood, obtained on day 0 of AZD1222 vaccination.

The CDR3: CASSPSRTSPHEQFF. The CDR3 coding sequence is TGTGCCAGCTCACCGAGTCGAACTAGCCCCCATGAGCAGTTCTTC. The chain carries TRBV18 and TRBJ2-1, with D possibly being TRBD2 (6 bases). The germline V gene has CDR1 KGHSH and CDR2 LQKENI. CDR3 length: 15 amino acids. V was trimmed by 3 bases and J by 8 bases, leaving 17 bases between them.